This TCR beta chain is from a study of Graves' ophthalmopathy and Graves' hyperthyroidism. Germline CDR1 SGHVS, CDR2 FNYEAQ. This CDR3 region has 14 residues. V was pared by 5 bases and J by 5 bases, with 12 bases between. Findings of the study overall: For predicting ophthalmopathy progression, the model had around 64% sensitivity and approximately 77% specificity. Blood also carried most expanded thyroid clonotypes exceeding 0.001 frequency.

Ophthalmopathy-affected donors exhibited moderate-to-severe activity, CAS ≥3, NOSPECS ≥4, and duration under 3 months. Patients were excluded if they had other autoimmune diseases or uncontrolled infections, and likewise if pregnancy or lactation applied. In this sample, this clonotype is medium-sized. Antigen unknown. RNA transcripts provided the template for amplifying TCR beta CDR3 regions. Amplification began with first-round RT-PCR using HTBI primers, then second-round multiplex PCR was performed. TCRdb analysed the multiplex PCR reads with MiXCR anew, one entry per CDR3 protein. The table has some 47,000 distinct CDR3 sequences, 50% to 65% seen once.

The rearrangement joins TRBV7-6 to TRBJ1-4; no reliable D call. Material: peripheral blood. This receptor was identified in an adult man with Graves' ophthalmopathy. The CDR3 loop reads CASSTGNVNEKLFF. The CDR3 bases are TGTGCCAGCAGCACCGGGAATGTAAATGAAAAACTGTTTTTT.